The 8 T cell receptor beta chains given below trace back to one sample, sequenced in a study of shared clonotypes between healthy human individuals. This table comes from immunoSEQ multiplex PCR, and its TCRdb copy is limited to in-frame clones, with some not included. The table includes about 2.1 million clones, 93% detected once. CD45RO-negative, CCR7-selected cells formed the naive CD8 fraction, which excluded terminally differentiated effector memory CD45RA+ cells. The material sequenced was naive CD8+ T cells from PBMCs. The receptors shown here come from a man between 18 and 35 years old in good health. Some clones in this sample may be carry-over from other donors' samples.

The sample holds a few counts of this clone. The chain couples TRBV2 to TRBJ1-1; D remains unclear. Deletions cut 7 bases from V and 3 bases from J, with 12 bases between. CDR3 length: 13 amino acids. Germline assignment: CDR1 SNHLY and CDR2 FYNNEI. CDR3 nucleotides: TGTGCCAGCATCGAGGAGGGCGACACTGAAGCTTTCTTT. It yields the protein CASIEEGDTEAFF.

V usage is TRBV28 and J usage is TRBJ1-5; D not certain. Trimming took 4 bases from V and 5 from J, leaving 21 bases between them. Per germline, CDR1 MDHEN and CDR2 SYDVKM. This CDR3 has 17 amino acids. The CDR3 DNA reads as TGTGCCAGCAGTTCACTACGTTTCCCACACCGGGATCAGCCCCAGCATTTT. Its translation: CASSSLRFPHRDQPQHF.

CDR3: CASSFDPRDYEQYF. Written as DNA, the CDR3 is TGTGCCAGCAGCTTTGACCCGCGGGATTACGAGCAGTACTTC. The rearrangement uses TRBV5-4 and TRBJ2-7; weak D call: TRBD2 (6 bases). Per the germline V gene, CDR1 is SGHNT and CDR2 is YYREEE (reference sequence). The CDR3 is made up of 14 amino acids. Trimming cost V 2 bases and J 4 bases, with 13 bases left between them.

The J gene is TRBJ1-4, the V gene TRBV10-3; unclear D gene. CDR3 length equals 15 residues. CDR1 and CDR2 (germline): ENHRY, SYGVKD. V lost 2 bases and J lost 0, with 7 bases in between. Written as DNA, the CDR3 is TGTGCCATCAGTGAGACAGAGCCAACTAATGAAAAACTGTTTTTT. It yields the protein CAISETEPTNEKLFF.

The chain employs TRBV19 and TRBJ2-7; weak D call: TRBD2 (6 bases). V was cut by 4 bases and J by 5 bases, with 12 bases left in between. The length of the CDR3 is 13 residues. Germline CDR1 reads LNHDA; CDR2 reads SQIVND (reference sequence). CDR3 sequence: CASSSWEVHEQYF. In nucleotides, the CDR3 is TGTGCCAGTAGTAGCTGGGAGGTCCACGAGCAGTACTTC. The full variable domain, completed using reference TRBV19 and TRBJ2-7, is DGGITQSPKYLFRKEGQNVTLSCEQNLNHDAMYWYRQDPGQGLRLIYYSQIVNDFQKGDIAEGYSVSREKKESFPLTVTSAQKNPTAFYLCASSSWEVHEQYFGPGTRLTVT.

This chain joins TRBV11-2 and TRBJ2-3; TRBD2 is a possible D gene (5 bases). The CDR3 is 16 residues long. The germline V and J ends were trimmed by 5 bases and 5 bases, with 20 bases remaining between them. Looked up from germline, CDR1 is SGHAT and CDR2 is FQNNGV. CDR3: CASSQSPAVSGDTQYF. The CDR3 DNA sequence: TGTGCCAGCAGCCAATCCCCGGCCGTAAGCGGAGATACGCAGTATTTT.

This chain joins TRBV9 and TRBJ2-5; possible D gene TRBD2, 5 bases. V was pared by 0 bases and J by 4 bases, with 10 bases between. The length of the CDR3 is 14 residues. The germline V gene encodes CDR1 SGDLS and CDR2 YYNGEE. The chain's CDR3 is CASSVDGNLETQYF. The CDR3 nucleotides are TGTGCCAGCAGCGTAGACGGGAACTTAGAGACCCAGTACTTC.

The V and J genes are TRBV5-1 and TRBJ2-7; possible D gene TRBD1, 7 bases. CDR1 SGHRS and CDR2 YFSETQ come from the germline V gene. This CDR3 region has 15 residues. Trimming stripped 5 bases from V and 0 bases from J, with 15 bases between. The CDR3 protein is CASREGQSVSYEQYF. CDR3 nucleotide sequence: TGCGCCAGCAGGGAGGGACAGAGCGTCTCCTACGAGCAGTACTTC.